This TCR beta chain was found in a study of blood T cell repertoires in COVID-19. Study at large: COVID-19 samples, acute and convalescent, were from the United States, Italy and Spain. The analysed material was cDNA or gDNA that came from T cells, B-cell-depleted T cells, or PBMCs.

The CDR3 extends over 16 amino acids. V was cut by 4 bases and J by 0 bases, with 14 bases left in between. The V gene's germline CDR1 is SGHDT and CDR2 YYEEEE. Per the original methods: Scientists estimated how many nucleated cells there were by amplifying reference gene primers. Profiled with immunoSEQ multiplex PCR; TCRdb holds only in-frame clones, not every one. V and J calls and clone size are those listed in that table; D and trimming were worked out from the DNA. The sample consists of 98,000 or so clones, around four fifths of them appearing once. The receptor was isolated from a man aged 60 to 75 with acute or convalescent COVID-19. Material: peripheral blood. J is TRBJ1-3 and V is TRBV5-6; D might be TRBD1 (5 bases). In DNA, the CDR3 is TGTGCCAGCAGCATCAGACAGCGTTCCTCTGGAAACACCATATATTTT. Residues: CASSIRQRSSGNTIYF.